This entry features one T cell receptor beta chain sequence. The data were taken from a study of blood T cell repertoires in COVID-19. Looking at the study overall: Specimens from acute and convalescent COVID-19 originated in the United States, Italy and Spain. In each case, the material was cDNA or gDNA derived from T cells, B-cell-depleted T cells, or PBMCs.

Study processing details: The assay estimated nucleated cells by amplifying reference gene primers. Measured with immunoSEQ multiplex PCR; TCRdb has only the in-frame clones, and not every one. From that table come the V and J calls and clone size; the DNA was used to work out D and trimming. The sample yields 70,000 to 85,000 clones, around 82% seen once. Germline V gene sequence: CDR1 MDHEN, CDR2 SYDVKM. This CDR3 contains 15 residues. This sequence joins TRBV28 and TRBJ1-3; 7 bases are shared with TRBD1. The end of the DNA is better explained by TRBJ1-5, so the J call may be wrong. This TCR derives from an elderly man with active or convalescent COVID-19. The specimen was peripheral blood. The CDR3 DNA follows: TGTGCCAGCACCCTTGACCTCAGGGGGGCGGGGGGTCAGCATTTT. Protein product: CASTLDLRGAGGQHF.